This T cell receptor beta chain was profiled in a study of neurological immune-mediated disorders. This clonotype was detected ten times or more. TCRdb called the 5' RACE reads again in MiXCR, with one record for every CDR3 protein. Among 80,000 to 85,000 distinct CDR3 sequences listed, approximately 2.8% were seen once. The germline V gene encodes CDR1 LGHNA and CDR2 YSLEER. Trimming cost V 2 bases and J 3 bases, with 4 bases left between them. The CDR3 sequence is 13 residues long. V and J are TRBV4-3 and TRBJ2-2; no reliable D call. Sequenced sample: PBMCs. This receptor was obtained from a woman in her twenties or thirties with multiple sclerosis. CDR3 DNA sequence: TGCGCCAGCAGCCAACAATACACCGGGGAGCTGTTTTTT. It translates to CASSQQYTGELFF.